Listed here is a single TCR beta chain. Its antigen is undetermined. Primers used in a second PCR of roughly 6 to 12 cycles were a sample-barcoded 5' primer and a J-beta primer mix. Using its own MiXCR run on the 5' RACE reads, TCRdb lists one record per CDR3 protein. This table has 1.5 million to 2 million distinct CDR3 sequences, just under 50% appearing once. The source of the sample is a study of blood T cells in healthy people across ages. Study results and limitations: Lack of knowledge of donor CMV status possibly confounded expanded clonotype changes. Using unsorted PBMCs precluded a conclusive naive versus antigen-experienced comparison. Naive CD4+ cell counts and diversity both ran higher in long-lived than in aged donors.

Germline trimming cut 6 bases from V and 11 bases from J; bases unmatched to any gene: 13. Germline CDR1 MNHEY, CDR2 SVGEGT. This CDR3 has 14 amino acids. Source material: blood. This chain uses TRBV6-2 or TRBV6-3 with TRBJ2-5, with TRBD1 matching 9 bases. This receptor was identified in a woman aged 35 to 49 in good health. CDR3 region: CASRGQGFYNEQYF. CDR3 in DNA: TGTGCCAGCAGGGGACAGGGTTTCTACAATGAGCAGTACTTC.